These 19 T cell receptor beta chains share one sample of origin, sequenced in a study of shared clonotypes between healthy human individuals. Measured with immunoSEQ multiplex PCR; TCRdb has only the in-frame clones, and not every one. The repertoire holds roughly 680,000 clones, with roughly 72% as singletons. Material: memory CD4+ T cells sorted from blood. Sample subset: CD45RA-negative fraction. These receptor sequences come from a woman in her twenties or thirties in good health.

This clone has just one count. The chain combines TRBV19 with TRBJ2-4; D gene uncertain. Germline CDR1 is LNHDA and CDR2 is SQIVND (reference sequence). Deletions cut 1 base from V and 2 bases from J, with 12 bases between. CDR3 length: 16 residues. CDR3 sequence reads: CASSIGYGLPKNIQYF. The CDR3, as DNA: TGTGCCAGTAGTATAGGCTACGGTCTCCCCAAAAACATTCAGTACTTC.

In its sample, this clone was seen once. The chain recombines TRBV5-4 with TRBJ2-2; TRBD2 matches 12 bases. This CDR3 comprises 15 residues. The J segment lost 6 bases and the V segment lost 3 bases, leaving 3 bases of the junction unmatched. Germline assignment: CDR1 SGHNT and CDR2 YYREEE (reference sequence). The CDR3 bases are TGTGCCAGCAGCTCCGGGACTAGCGGGCCCGGGGAGCTGTTTTTT. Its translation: CASSSGTSGPGELFF.

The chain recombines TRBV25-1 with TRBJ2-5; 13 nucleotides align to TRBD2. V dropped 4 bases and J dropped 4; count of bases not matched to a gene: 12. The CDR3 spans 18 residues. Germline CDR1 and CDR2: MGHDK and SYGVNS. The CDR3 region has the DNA TGTGCCAGCAGTGCCTTCTCCGGGACTAGCGGGGTTCGAGAGACCCAGTACTTC. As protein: CASSAFSGTSGVRETQYF.

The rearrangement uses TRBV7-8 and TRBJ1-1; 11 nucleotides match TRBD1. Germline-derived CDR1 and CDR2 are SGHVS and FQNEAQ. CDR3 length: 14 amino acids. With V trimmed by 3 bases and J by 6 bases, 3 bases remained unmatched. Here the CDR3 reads CASSFPGQGAEAFF. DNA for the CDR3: TGTGCCAGCAGCTTCCCGGGACAGGGGGCTGAAGCTTTCTTT.

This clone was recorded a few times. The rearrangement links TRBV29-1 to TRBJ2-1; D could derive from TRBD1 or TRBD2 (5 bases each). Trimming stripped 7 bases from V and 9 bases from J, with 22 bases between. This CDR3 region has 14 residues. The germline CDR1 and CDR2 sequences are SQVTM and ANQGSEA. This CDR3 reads CSGTGTNAEVEQFF. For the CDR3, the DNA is TGCAGCGGCACCGGGACCAACGCTGAGGTTGAGCAGTTCTTC.

The CDR3 region is CASSLAWTTQLRNEQFF. The CDR3 region has the DNA TGTGCCAGCAGCTTAGCTTGGACTACCCAACTTAGGAATGAGCAGTTCTTC. J is TRBJ2-1 and V is TRBV7-2; D possibly corresponds to TRBD2 (6 bases). V was shortened by 0 bases and J by 7 bases, with 19 bases between the two germline ends. Germline CDR1 reads SGHTA; CDR2 reads FQGNSA. This CDR3 region has 17 residues.

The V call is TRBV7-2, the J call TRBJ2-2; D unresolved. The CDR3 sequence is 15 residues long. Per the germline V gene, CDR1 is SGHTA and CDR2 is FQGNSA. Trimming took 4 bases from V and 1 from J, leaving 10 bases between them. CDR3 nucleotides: TGTGCCAGCAGCTCTCGGACGGTGAACACCGGGGAGCTGTTTTTT. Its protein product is CASSSRTVNTGELFF.

As DNA, the CDR3 is TGTGCCAGCAGCTTACCAGGGGCTCACGAGCAGTACTTC. Translation: CASSLPGAHEQYF. The V call is TRBV7-6, the J call TRBJ2-7, with D perhaps matching TRBD1 (6 bases). Trimming shortened V by 2 bases and J by 5 bases, and 10 bases separated the two germline ends. Per germline, CDR1 SGHVS and CDR2 FNYEAQ. The CDR3 extends over 13 amino acids.

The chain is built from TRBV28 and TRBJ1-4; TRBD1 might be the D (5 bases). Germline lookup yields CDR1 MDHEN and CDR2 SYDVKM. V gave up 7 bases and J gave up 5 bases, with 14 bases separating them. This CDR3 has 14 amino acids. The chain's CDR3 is CASNSQGINEKLFF. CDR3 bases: TGTGCCAGCAATTCTCAGGGTATAAATGAAAAACTGTTTTTT.

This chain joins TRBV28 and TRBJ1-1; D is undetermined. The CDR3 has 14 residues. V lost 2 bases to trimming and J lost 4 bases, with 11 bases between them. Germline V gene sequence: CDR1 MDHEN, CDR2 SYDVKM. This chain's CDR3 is CASSLPTLSTEAFF. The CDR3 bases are TGTGCCAGCAGTTTACCGACCCTCAGCACTGAAGCTTTCTTT.

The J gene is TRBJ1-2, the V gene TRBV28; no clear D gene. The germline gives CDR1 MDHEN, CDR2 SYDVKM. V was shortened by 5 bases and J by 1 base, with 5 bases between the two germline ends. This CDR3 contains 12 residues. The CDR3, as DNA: TGTGCCAGCAGTCCACTTAACTATGGCTACACCTTC. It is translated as CASSPLNYGYTF.

The CDR3 sequence is CASSLELGLGGTDTQYF. DNA of the CDR3: TGTGCCAGCAGCTTAGAGCTGGGACTAGGGGGGACAGATACGCAGTATTTT. This chain links TRBV7-9 with TRBJ2-3, with 8 nucleotides matching TRBD2. Trimming removed 1 base from V and 3 bases from J; junction bases left unmatched: 9. This CDR3 contains 17 residues. CDR1 and CDR2 (germline): SEHNR, FQNEAQ (reference sequence).

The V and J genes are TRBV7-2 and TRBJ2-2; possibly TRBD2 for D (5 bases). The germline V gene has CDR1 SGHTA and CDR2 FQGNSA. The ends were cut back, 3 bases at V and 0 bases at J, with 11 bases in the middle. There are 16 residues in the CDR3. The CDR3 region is CASSFMSGANTGELFF. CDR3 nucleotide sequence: TGTGCCAGCAGCTTCATGTCCGGGGCGAACACCGGGGAGCTGTTTTTT. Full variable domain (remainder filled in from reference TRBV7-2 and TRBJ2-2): GAGVSQSPSNKVTEKGKDVELRCDPISGHTALYWYRQSLGQGLEFLIYFQGNSAPDKSGLPSDRFSAERTGGSVSTLTIQRTQQEDSAVYLCASSFMSGANTGELFFGEGSRLTVL.

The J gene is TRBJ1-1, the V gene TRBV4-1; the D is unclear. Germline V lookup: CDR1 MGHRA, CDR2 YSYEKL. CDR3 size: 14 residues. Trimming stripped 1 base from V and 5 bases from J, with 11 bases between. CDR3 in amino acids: CASSQVRRRTEAFF. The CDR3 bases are TGCGCCAGCAGCCAAGTTAGGAGGCGAACTGAAGCTTTCTTT.

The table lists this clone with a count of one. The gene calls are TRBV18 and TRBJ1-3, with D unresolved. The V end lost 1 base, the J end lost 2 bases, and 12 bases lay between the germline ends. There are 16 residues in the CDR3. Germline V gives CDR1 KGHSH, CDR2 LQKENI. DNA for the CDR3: TGTGCCAGCTCACCACTAGGGATTCATACTGGAAACACCATATATTTT. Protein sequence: CASSPLGIHTGNTIYF.

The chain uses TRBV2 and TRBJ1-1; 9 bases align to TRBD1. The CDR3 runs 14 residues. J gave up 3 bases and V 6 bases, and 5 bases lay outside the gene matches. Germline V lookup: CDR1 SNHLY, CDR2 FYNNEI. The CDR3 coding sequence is TGTGCCAGCAGGGGGGACAGGGTGGACACTGAAGCTTTCTTT. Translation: CASRGDRVDTEAFF.

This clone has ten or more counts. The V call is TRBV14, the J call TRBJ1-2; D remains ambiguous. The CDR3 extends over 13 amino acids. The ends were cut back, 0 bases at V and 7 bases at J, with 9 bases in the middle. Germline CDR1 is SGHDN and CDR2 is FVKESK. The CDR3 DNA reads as TGTGCCAGCAGCCAAGATGGAGGGTCTGGCTACACCTTC. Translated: CASSQDGGSGYTF.

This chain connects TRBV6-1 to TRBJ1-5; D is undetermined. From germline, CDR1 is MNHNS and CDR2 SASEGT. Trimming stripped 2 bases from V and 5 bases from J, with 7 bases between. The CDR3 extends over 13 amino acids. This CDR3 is CASSESWHQPQHF. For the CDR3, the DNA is TGTGCCAGCAGTGAATCTTGGCATCAGCCCCAGCATTTT.

CDR3: CASSPRRGVTEAFF. CDR3 nucleotides: TGTGCCAGCAGTCCCCGGAGGGGGGTCACTGAAGCTTTCTTT. V is TRBV28 and J is TRBJ1-1; maybe TRBD1 (6 bases). The CDR3 consists of 14 residues. The V end was cut by 5 bases, the J end by 4 bases, with 14 bases between. CDR1 MDHEN and CDR2 SYDVKM come from the germline V gene.